This T cell receptor beta chain was sequenced during a study of control samples from healthy donors and cancer patients (dated by TCRdb to about 2020). Library preparation was by the immunoSEQ multiplex PCR assay. Here the immuneACCESS table is served through TCRdb, limited to in-frame sequences with V and J called. Missing clones are a known gap in these copies; in checked studies unresolved V genes cover under half, and the rest lacks a known reason. This sample lists 95,000 to 150,000 clones; roughly 91% were detected once. The ten largest make up around 9% of the sample. Turning to this clone: Its recognized antigen is unknown. Base qualities are missing; no much larger clone stands one base away.

This receptor was taken from a man aged 40-55 years in good health. The sequencing input was blood.

The CDR3 has the sequence CASSQWWTLNQPQHF. The nucleotide sequence is given as TGCGCCAGCAGCCAATGGTGGACCCTCAATCAGCCCCAGCATTTT. The V and J genes are TRBV4-1 and TRBJ1-5, with no confident D gene call. A distance of 11 bases separates the germline ends of V and J, which lose 2 bases and 3 bases respectively. CDR3 length: 15 amino acids, cysteine to phenylalanine. The kept DNA is CDR3 alone, 45 bases in frame from the first base. The germline V gene provides CDR1 MGHRA and CDR2 YSYEKL.